This entry is about one T cell receptor (beta chain). The antigen is undetermined. One junction end does not reproduce the germline sequence, and a read error may be involved. Germline CDR1 reads SGHTA; CDR2 reads FQGNSA. This CDR3 comprises 12 residues. Time point: after preoperative PTX-NDP chemotherapy. TCRdb reprocessed the PCR reads via MiXCR and lists one record per CDR3 protein. The data show around 34,000 distinct CDR3 sequences, 40% to 65% seen once. The data originate from a study of esophageal squamous cell carcinoma under preoperative chemotherapy. For the study at large: TCR repertoires were profiled from both peripheral blood T cells and tumor-infiltrating lymphocytes.

Study-level points and caveats: After chemotherapy, TCR diversity rose significantly in peripheral T cells but not in tumor-infiltrating lymphocytes. Paclitaxel-nedaplatin therapy caused immediate, substantial clonotype frequency changes. Post-treatment tumor-infiltrating lymphocytes appeared partly derived from peripheral T cells migrating into the tumor.

The rearrangement links TRBV7-2 to TRBJ2-5; D unclear. This material was acquired from a patient given preoperative chemotherapy. This clonotype was obtained from a human donor with esophageal squamous cell carcinoma. The donor label of this sample is uncertain. CDR3 bases: TGTGCCAGCAATTCCCGGGCAGAGGCCCTGTCTTTC. This gives the protein CASNSRAEALSF.